This paragraph covers one TCR beta chain sequence. The data were obtained in a study of blood T cell repertoires in COVID-19. The table came from immunoSEQ multiplex PCR; TCRdb's copy has only in-frame clones and leaves some out. This table holds roughly 320,000 clones, approximately 86% found once. Germline V gives CDR1 SGHRS, CDR2 YFSETQ. There are 14 residues in the CDR3. V lost 2 bases to trimming and J lost 2 bases, with 11 bases between them. Sequencing was carried out using peripheral blood. The sequence came from a man aged 70-80 years with acute or convalescent COVID-19. The rearrangement uses TRBV5-1 and TRBJ2-7, with D maybe TRBD1 (6 bases). The CDR3 region has the DNA TGCGCCAGCAGCTTCTCACAGGGCACCTACGAGCAGTACTTC. It codes for CASSFSQGTYEQYF.